The 15 T cell receptor beta chains reported below all come from one sample, sequenced in a study of monozygotic twins with inflammatory bowel disease. TCRdb re-called the 5' RACE reads and gives one entry per CDR3 protein, without DNA. Its clone listing holds 150,000 to 200,000 distinct CDR3 sequences. Sequencing input: blood. All receptors come from a human donor with ulcerative colitis or Crohn's disease, or a healthy co-twin of an affected twin (not recorded which).

The rearrangement links TRBV28 to TRBJ2-3; the D gene TCRdb calls, TRBD2, cannot be checked with no DNA. The germline CDR1 and CDR2 sequences are MDHEN and SYDVKM. The CDR3 is made up of 12 amino acids. The CDR3 loop reads CASSFQTRRQNF.

The V gene is TRBV6-1, the J gene TRBJ1-1; as DNA is missing, the TRBD1 call by TCRdb cannot be tested. The CDR3 is 15 amino acids. Per the germline V gene, CDR1 is MNHNS and CDR2 is SASEGT. The CDR3 is CASRNTWGGSTEAFF.

V usage is TRBV6-1 and J usage is TRBJ1-2; TCRdb lists TRBD1, though no DNA is available to test this call. This CDR3 contains 16 residues. The germline CDR1 and CDR2 sequences are MNHNS and SASEGT. CDR3 sequence reads: CASSLLRGRDYYGYTF.

The V gene is TRBV20-1, the J gene TRBJ2-5; the D call of TRBD2 rests on TCRdb alone, since no DNA is present to check it. This CDR3 has 14 residues. Germline V gene sequence: CDR1 DFQATT, CDR2 SNEGSKA (reference sequence). This CDR3 reads CSGMTSGREETQYF.

The chain couples TRBV5-1 to TRBJ2-3; absent DNA, TCRdb's TRBD2 call cannot be checked. Germline loops: CDR1 SGHRS, CDR2 YFSETQ. The CDR3 is made up of 21 amino acids. The CDR3 reads CASKGGNPGLGPVTSTDTQYF.

V is TRBV10-3 and J is TRBJ2-3; TCRdb indicates TRBD2, and absent DNA this call remains unverified. The CDR3 covers 15 residues. Germline V CDR1 and CDR2: ENHRY, SYGVKD. The CDR3 protein is CAISEPHTAGDTQYF.

The J gene is TRBJ1-2, the V gene TRBV12-3 or TRBV12-4. CDR3 length equals 12 residues. The CDR3 region is CASSMQVNGYTF.

The V and J genes are TRBV3-1 and TRBJ1-5. Germline V gene sequence: CDR1 LGHDT, CDR2 YNNKEL (reference sequence). The CDR3 is made up of 17 amino acids. The CDR3 loop reads CASSQGVGPGSNQPQHF.

This chain uses TRBV5-1 with TRBJ2-1; TCRdb returns TRBD1, unconfirmable since there is no DNA. This CDR3 comprises 16 residues. Germline lookup yields CDR1 SGHRS and CDR2 YFSETQ. The CDR3 protein is CASSLVGRSSYNEQFF.

The genes are TRBV3-1 and TRBJ1-6. The CDR3 sequence is 16 residues long. In germline, CDR1 is LGHDT, CDR2 YNNKEL (reference sequence). CDR3 protein: CASSQGVSSYNSPLHF.

This CDR3 reads CASSYLSGENSPLHF. The chain recombines TRBV6-5 with TRBJ1-6. Germline V lookup: CDR1 MNHEY, CDR2 SVGAGI. The CDR3 is made up of 15 amino acids.

The chain recombines TRBV12-3 or TRBV12-4 with TRBJ2-2; with no DNA, the TCRdb D assignment of TRBD2 cannot be verified. There are 18 residues in the CDR3. CDR3 residues: CVSSRRALAGSNTGELFF.

The genes are TRBV7-9 and TRBJ1-1; TCRdb's D call of TRBD1 is untestable without DNA. The V gene's germline CDR1 is SEHNR and CDR2 FQNEAQ (reference sequence). This CDR3 is built from 15 residues. The CDR3 loop reads CASSLRTGMNTEAFF.

J is TRBJ1-6 and V is TRBV27; without DNA, the TCRdb call of TRBD1 cannot be checked. The CDR3 covers 15 residues. Germline CDR1 and CDR2: MNHEY and SMNVEV (reference sequence). The CDR3 sequence is CASSLSQDIYSPLHF.

This rearrangement joins TRBV28 to TRBJ1-3; lacking DNA, the TRBD1 call made by TCRdb goes unchecked. This CDR3 has 16 amino acids. Germline lookup yields CDR1 MDHEN and CDR2 SYDVKM. The CDR3 sequence is CASSLLGGGGGNTIYF.